This TCR beta chain was sequenced during a study of early stage breast cancer tumors. The wider study: ER+/PR+/HER2- status applied to twelve of 16 invasive breast tumors.

Method: immunoSEQ multiplex PCR; TCRdb's copy keeps in-frame clones and lacks some. The sample records tens of thousands of clones, about 90% being singletons. The trim removed 5 bases at V and 6 bases at J, leaving 9 bases unmatched. CDR3 length equals 16 residues. From germline, CDR1 is SGHTA and CDR2 FQGNSA. The TCR originated in a person between 65 and 79 years old with breast cancer. V usage is TRBV7-2 and J usage is TRBJ2-3; 12 bases agree with TRBD2. The material sequenced was blood. The CDR3 is CASSVRLAGVVDTQYF. The CDR3 region has the DNA TGTGCCAGCAGCGTCCGACTAGCGGGGGTGGTTGATACGCAGTATTTT.